This TCR beta chain was sequenced in a study of blood T cells in healthy people across ages. For the second PCR, which ran for 7 to 11 cycles, a sample-barcoded 5' primer and a J-beta primer mix were used. Each CDR3 protein is one row after TCRdb ran MiXCR on the 5' RACE reads. This table has roughly 1,700,000 distinct CDR3 sequences, 25% to 30% appearing once. The germline gives CDR1 MNHEY, CDR2 SVGAGI. This CDR3 has 15 amino acids. A word on this clonotype: A clone one base away is much larger, so this may be a read error.

The chain combines TRBV6-5 with TRBJ1-2; possible D gene TRBD1, 6 bases. The sample comprised blood. The sequence was obtained from a woman aged 25-40 years in good health. Written as DNA, the CDR3 is TGTGCCAGCAGACGTACCGGACAGACTAACTATGGCCACACCTTC. Translating it yields CASRRTGQTNYGHTF.